This TCR beta chain was documented in a study of T cells in narcolepsy (dated by TCRdb to 2016 to 2018). For the study in its entirety: Patients with narcolepsy type 1 or type 2 (NT1, NT2) were enrolled in the study together with healthy control donors. Autoreactive T cells targeting hypocretin neuron self-antigens (hypocretin, TRIB2) were sought in narcolepsy patients, and TCR Vbeta sequencing was used to track clonotypes in blood and CSF.

Here is what the overall study found, with its caveats: Patients and controls had similar numbers of sequenced blood memory CD4+ clonotypes, with averages of approximately 41,000 in patients and 33,354 in controls. Autoreactive clonotypes were reported to be detected serially in the blood of the same patients and of different patients, but not in the blood of healthy controls. Plots that compared CSF and blood CD4+ T cell clonotypes from the same patient highlighted HCRT-specific and TRIB2-specific autoreactive clonotypes. Certain blood memory CD4+ repertoires from patients and controls had no sequences that matched autoreactive T cell clones.

Receptors were amplified or captured by the immunoSEQ multiplex PCR assay. Entries here come from immuneACCESS through TCRdb and include only in-frame sequences with V and J called. Some clones fail to appear in such tables; in the studies checked, an unresolved V gene covers under half of the shortfall, and the cause of the remainder is unknown. The sample profile shows over 40,000 clones; 70% to 90% of them were found once. The ten biggest clones cover 1% to 1.5% of the sample. Memory CD4+ T cells were sorted ex vivo from peripheral blood of narcolepsy patients and healthy controls for TCR Vbeta sequencing. As regards this clone: Its antigen target is currently unknown. No much larger clone exists at a distance of one base, and base qualities are not known.

The TCR was taken from a human donor with narcolepsy. The material sequenced was CD45RA- memory CD4+ T cells from PBMCs. In light of the paper, this sample's cell subset or site label describes: memory T cells sorted ex vivo from peripheral blood.

The CDR3 region: CASSEGAGVLGNEQFF. The sequence in DNA is TGTGCCAGCAGCGAGGGCGCAGGGGTACTGGGCAATGAGCAGTTCTTC. The chain is assembled from TRBV7-3 and TRBJ2-1; a weak D assignment points to TRBD1 (6 bases agree). The CDR3 runs 16 residues from the cysteine to the phenylalanine. Just CDR3 DNA is preserved here, 48 bases in frame from base 1. In the germline V gene, CDR1 corresponds to SGHTA and CDR2 to FQGTGA. V was cut back by 5 bases and J by 6 bases, leaving a gap of 20 bases between them.